Following are 3 T cell receptor beta chains from one sample sequenced in a study of cytomegalovirus exposure and HLA in healthy donors. PCR amplification relied on 60 Vbeta primers (plus 13 Jbeta primers). The repertoire was sequenced with immunoSEQ multiplex PCR; TCRdb's copy has only in-frame clones and lacks some. Counted here are more than 150,000 clones, about 90% occurring once; the ten biggest clones make up about 0.24%. The sample taken for sequencing was PBMCs. These receptors originate from a girl under three years old in good health and CMV-seronegative.

This rearrangement joins TRBV4-3 to TRBJ2-3, with 10 positions matching TRBD2. Germline CDR1 and CDR2: LGHNA and YSLEER. The CDR3 runs to 17 residues. V lost 0 bases, J lost 3 bases, and 6 bases stayed unmatched. The CDR3 coding sequence is TGCGCCAGCAGCCAAGATTCTAGCGGGAGTAGGACAGATACGCAGTATTTT. It specifies CASSQDSSGSRTDTQYF.

This clone was seen once. The chain recombines TRBV27 with TRBJ2-7; D possibly corresponds to TRBD1 (6 bases). The CDR3 has 15 residues. V was cut by 7 bases and J by 2 bases, with 18 bases left in between. Germline-derived CDR1 and CDR2 are MNHEY and SMNVEV (reference sequence). The CDR3 protein is CASTPHGQRTYEQYF. The CDR3 DNA reads TGTGCCAGCACCCCCCACGGACAGCGTACCTACGAGCAGTACTTC.

The V call is TRBV7-9, the J call TRBJ2-3; D ambiguous. Trimming took off 0 bases at V and 6 bases at J, with 10 bases between the two ends. This CDR3 spans 14 amino acids. Germline V gives CDR1 SEHNR, CDR2 FQNEAQ (reference sequence). The CDR3 DNA reads TGTGCCAGCAGCTTAGCTGAGGAACTGGATACGCAGTATTTT. Residues: CASSLAEELDTQYF.